This TCR beta chain was profiled in a study of regulatory T cells in long-lasting Graves disease. Time point reported: persistent/refractory GD, antithyroid drugs over 5 years with positive TRAb. The TCR library was prepared using RNA isolated from PBMCs. The CDR3 loop spans 12 amino acids. CDR1 and CDR2 from the germline V gene are DFQATT and SNEGSKA (reference sequence). Trimming left V 3 bases short and J 3 bases short, with 9 bases between. Study outcomes and limitations: The small sample size may have reduced accuracy.

This clonotype occurred a few times. Its antigen remains unidentified. Assembly of TCR beta libraries relied on iRepertoire HTBI primers together with Arm-PCR of CDR3 regions. TCRdb passed the multiplex PCR reads through MiXCR, listing each CDR3 protein once. The data contain about 660,000 distinct CDR3 sequences, 25% to 35% of them singletons. V usage is TRBV20-1 and J usage is TRBJ2-7, with D possibly matching TRBD2 (6 bases). The source is a female donor with Graves disease. The starting material was peripheral blood mononuclear cells (PBMCs), obtained when the disease was refractory, from a patient treated with antithyroid drugs. This chain's CDR3 is CSARAGIYEQYF. CDR3 sequence (DNA): TGCAGTGCTAGGGCGGGAATCTACGAGCAGTACTTC.